This is a list of T cell receptor beta chains from one sample in a study of shared clonotypes between healthy human individuals. Sequencing used immunoSEQ multiplex PCR; TCRdb keeps in-frame clones, though not all of them. The table includes about 2.1 million clones, approximately 94% detected once. Sequencing was performed on naive CD8+ T cells from PBMCs. The receptors shown here come from a man younger than 35 in good health. Some clones in this sample may be carry-over from other donors' samples. Both conserved end residues are part of each CDR3. D genes are given only for firm matches. Clone size appears in some rows only: once, few, many, or a class for an expanded clone.

D gene,clone size,V gene,J gene,CDR3 protein,CDR3 DNA
NA,NA,TRBV4-2,TRBJ2-7,CASSQDRQVGYEQYF,TGTGCCAGCAGCCAAGACCGGCAGGTGGGTTACGAGCAGTACTTC
TRBD2,NA,TRBV11-2,TRBJ2-7,CASSLGRLAAFNEQYF,TGTGCCAGCAGCCTAGGACGTCTAGCGGCGTTCAACGAGCAGTACTTC
NA,once,TRBV25-1,TRBJ2-7,CASSEHGDSYEQYF,TGTGCCAGCAGTGAACACGGGGATTCCTACGAGCAGTACTTC
TRBD1,NA,TRBV4-2,TRBJ1-3,CASSQYRGPGNTIYF,TGTGCCAGCAGCCAATACAGGGGTCCTGGAAACACCATATATTTT
TRBD2,NA,TRBV19,TRBJ2-7,CASSIPTSRGGYEQYF,TGTGCCAGTAGTATTCCCACCTCTCGGGGAGGGTACGAGCAGTACTTC
NA,NA,TRBV4-1,TRBJ1-3,CASSQAEGRNTIYF,TGCGCCAGCAGCCAAGCGGAGGGGCGGAACACCATATATTTT
TRBD2,NA,TRBV13,TRBJ2-7,CASSQGAGGFLYEQYF,TGTGCCAGCAGCCAAGGAGCGGGAGGGTTCCTATACGAGCAGTACTTC
NA,NA,TRBV7-6,TRBJ1-1,CASSLGPGAEAFF,TGTGCCAGCAGCTTAGGCCCTGGGGCTGAAGCTTTCTTT
TRBD2,NA,TRBV7-8,TRBJ2-1,CASSPFRLAGGPYNEQFF,TGTGCCAGCAGCCCCTTCAGGCTAGCGGGAGGGCCCTACAATGAGCAGTTCTTC
NA,once,TRBV9,TRBJ1-5,CASSPGGAGQPQHF,TGTGCCAGCAGCCCTGGTGGGGCGGGTCAGCCCCAGCATTTT
TRBD1,NA,TRBV15,TRBJ2-2,CASRDRTNTGELFF,TGTGCCAGCCGGGACAGGACGAACACCGGGGAGCTGTTTTTT
NA,NA,TRBV27,TRBJ2-1,CASSLDGISYNEQFF,TGTGCCAGCAGTTTAGACGGGATCTCCTACAATGAGCAGTTCTTC
TRBD2,NA,TRBV6-5,TRBJ2-7,CASSAGLAGPYEQYF,TGTGCCAGCAGTGCTGGCCTAGCGGGCCCCTACGAGCAGTACTTC
TRBD1,NA,TRBV7-3,TRBJ2-5,CASSSGQGGETQYF,TGTGCCAGCAGCTCCGGACAGGGGGGAGAGACCCAGTACTTC
NA,NA,TRBV13,TRBJ2-3,CASSGESTDTQYF,TGTGCCAGCAGCGGGGAGAGCACAGATACGCAGTATTTT
NA,NA,TRBV27,TRBJ2-1,CASSWSWGPAWNEQFF,TGTGCCAGCAGTTGGTCGTGGGGGCCTGCGTGGAATGAGCAGTTCTTC
NA,NA,TRBV20-1,TRBJ1-1,CSASFSTEAFF,TGCAGTGCTAGCTTCAGCACTGAAGCTTTCTTT
NA,NA,TRBV13,TRBJ2-1,CASSFQGKGNEQFF,TGTGCCAGCAGCTTTCAGGGGAAGGGCAATGAGCAGTTCTTC
TRBD2,NA,TRBV15,TRBJ2-7,CATSRGAGESDEQYF,TGTGCCACCAGCAGAGGAGCGGGAGAATCGGACGAGCAGTACTTC
TRBD1,NA,TRBV30,TRBJ2-7,CAWSARDREIYEQYF,TGTGCCTGGAGTGCCCGGGACAGAGAAATCTACGAGCAGTACTTC
TRBD1,once,TRBV5-8,TRBJ1-2,CASSTDPRGNYGYTF,TGTGCCAGCAGCACGGACCCCAGGGGGAACTATGGCTACACCTTC
TRBD2,NA,TRBV19,TRBJ2-1,CASSIFAGGAYNEQFF,TGTGCCAGTAGTATTTTTGCGGGAGGGGCCTACAATGAGCAGTTCTTC
NA,NA,TRBV28,TRBJ1-1,CASRRSTGGKAFF,TGTGCCAGCAGACGATCTACGGGCGGTAAAGCTTTCTTT
TRBD2,NA,TRBV10-3,TRBJ2-5,CAISNRTSWETQYF,TGTGCCATCAGCAATCGGACTAGCTGGGAGACCCAGTACTTC
NA,NA,TRBV27,TRBJ1-5,CASSHPGHGQPQHF,TGTGCCAGCAGTCATCCAGGGCACGGTCAGCCCCAGCATTTT
NA,once,TRBV7-9,TRBJ2-7,CASSLVGYEQYF,TGTGCCAGCAGCTTAGTGGGTTACGAGCAGTACTTC
TRBD1,NA,TRBV19,TRBJ2-3,CASSSGTGSSDTQYF,TGTGCCAGTAGTTCCGGGACAGGGAGTTCAGATACGCAGTATTTT
NA,NA,TRBV2,TRBJ1-2,CATTERVYGYTF,TGTGCCACCACCGAGAGGGTCTATGGCTACACCTTC
TRBD2,NA,TRBV14,TRBJ2-1,CASSLLAGYNEQFF,TGTGCCAGCAGCCTTCTAGCGGGATACAATGAGCAGTTCTTC
NA,NA,TRBV2,TRBJ2-1,CASTARSYNEQFF,TGTGCCAGCACGGCCCGCTCCTACAATGAGCAGTTCTTC
NA,NA,TRBV6-6,TRBJ1-1,CASSPGREAFF,TGTGCCAGCAGTCCCGGACGTGAAGCTTTCTTT
TRBD1,once,TRBV15,TRBJ1-1,CATRRRDRGGRNTEAFF,TGTGCCACCAGACGCCGGGACAGGGGTGGGAGGAACACTGAAGCTTTCTTT
NA,NA,TRBV5-1,TRBJ2-2,CASSLAGRGRRDTGELFF,TGCGCCAGCAGCTTGGCCGGTAGAGGGAGACGGGACACCGGGGAGCTGTTTTTT
NA,NA,TRBV27,TRBJ1-5,CASSFSGFQPQHF,TGTGCCAGCAGTTTTTCTGGTTTCCAGCCCCAGCATTTT
NA,once,TRBV21-1,TRBJ2-1,CASSGPYGGPYNEQFF,TGTGCCAGCAGCGGGCCCTACGGCGGTCCCTACAATGAGCAGTTCTTC
NA,NA,TRBV7-9,TRBJ2-7,CASSSPSYEQYF,TGTGCCAGCAGCTCCCCATCCTACGAGCAGTACTTC
NA,NA,TRBV28,TRBJ2-5,CASSSLQVIGETQYF,TGTGCCAGCAGTTCCCTCCAGGTAATCGGAGAGACCCAGTACTTC
NA,NA,TRBV5-1,TRBJ1-5,CASSLVPISVHQPQHF,TGCGCCAGCAGCTTGGTACCCATCTCAGTCCATCAGCCCCAGCATTTT
NA,NA,TRBV25-1,TRBJ1-1,CASRVGRNTEAFF,TGTGCCAGCAGAGTAGGTAGAAACACTGAAGCTTTCTTT
TRBD1,NA,TRBV28,TRBJ2-7,CASSLGTGLNWAYF,TGTGCCAGCAGTTTAGGGACAGGCCTAAATTGGGCGTACTTC
NA,once,TRBV30,TRBJ2-1,CAWSFRLIERRGNEQFF,TGTGCCTGGAGTTTTCGTCTTATCGAGCGCAGAGGGAATGAGCAGTTCTTC
NA,once,TRBV5-1,TRBJ2-1,CASSLSGGLKNEQFF,TGCGCCAGCAGCTTGTCCGGGGGGCTTAAGAATGAGCAGTTCTTC
NA,NA,TRBV7-7,TRBJ2-5,CASSLGASLEETQYF,TGTGCCAGCAGCTTAGGAGCATCCCTTGAAGAGACCCAGTACTTC
NA,NA,TRBV11-2,TRBJ2-2,CASSLTFTGELFF,TGTGCCAGCAGCTTAACGTTCACCGGGGAGCTGTTTTTT
TRBD1,NA,TRBV28,TRBJ2-5,CASSGRARGETQYF,TGTGCCAGCAGTGGAAGGGCCAGGGGGGAGACCCAGTACTTC
TRBD1,NA,TRBV10-3,TRBJ2-4,CAISETSGTGRAIQYF,TGTGCCATCAGTGAGACCTCCGGGACAGGGAGGGCCATTCAGTACTTC
TRBD1,NA,TRBV14,TRBJ2-1,CASSQDKRTGDNEQFF,TGTGCCAGCAGCCAAGATAAGAGGACAGGGGACAATGAGCAGTTCTTC
NA,NA,TRBV7-9,TRBJ2-7,CASSFLSYEQYF,TGTGCCAGCAGCTTCCTTTCCTACGAGCAGTACTTC
TRBD2,NA,TRBV27,TRBJ2-3,CASSLSTSVDTQYF,TGTGCCAGCAGTTTATCCACTAGCGTAGATACGCAGTATTTT
TRBD2,NA,TRBV11-2,TRBJ2-1,CASSLYQREGLDNEQFF,TGTGCCAGCAGCTTATATCAGCGGGAGGGCCTAGACAATGAGCAGTTCTTC
NA,NA,TRBV28,TRBJ2-1,CASLRKSEQFF,TGTGCCAGCTTGAGGAAGAGCGAGCAGTTCTTC
NA,NA,TRBV19,TRBJ1-5,CASSTGLGGYQPQHF,TGTGCCAGTAGTACGGGACTGGGAGGGTATCAGCCCCAGCATTTT
NA,NA,TRBV5-6,TRBJ1-2,CASSGNNYGYTF,TGTGCCAGCAGCGGCAATAACTATGGCTACACCTTC
NA,NA,TRBV5-8,TRBJ1-1,CASSLVANTEAFF,TGTGCCAGCAGCTTGGTAGCGAACACTGAAGCTTTCTTT
NA,NA,TRBV10-3,TRBJ2-1,CAISEIGIRVAYNEQFF,TGTGCCATCAGTGAGATAGGGATTCGTGTTGCCTACAATGAGCAGTTCTTC
NA,NA,TRBV27,TRBJ2-7,CASSYSVGNLGSYEQYF,TGTGCCAGCAGCTACTCTGTTGGGAATTTGGGCTCCTACGAGCAGTACTTC
NA,NA,TRBV28,TRBJ2-7,CASSLWGRGLSYEQYF,TGTGCCAGCAGTTTATGGGGGCGGGGATTATCCTACGAGCAGTACTTC
TRBD2,NA,TRBV11-2,TRBJ2-1,CASTLGTSGRNEQFF,TGTGCCAGCACCCTTGGGACTAGCGGGAGGAATGAGCAGTTCTTC
TRBD2,NA,TRBV7-9,TRBJ2-5,CASSPASGTQTQYF,TGTGCCAGCAGCCCCGCTAGCGGGACCCAGACCCAGTACTTC